Listed here are 14 T cell receptor beta chains from one sample, sequenced in a study of shared clonotypes between healthy human individuals. The table came from immunoSEQ multiplex PCR; TCRdb's copy has only in-frame clones and leaves some out. The table lists about 360,000 clones, 70% to 75% of them singletons, with roughly 10% in the top ten. The sample was memory CD4+ T cells sorted from blood. Subset specified: CD45RA-negative fraction. The receptors were sampled from a man under 40 in good health.

This clone has a handful of counts. This chain links TRBV19 with TRBJ2-7, with 9 bases identical to TRBD2. J lost 11 bases, V lost 1 base, and 6 bases had no gene match. The CDR3 is 13 amino acids. Looked up from germline, CDR1 is LNHDA and CDR2 is SQIVND (reference sequence). The CDR3 nucleotides read TGTGCCAGTAGTATAGGCCCGGGACTAGCCGAGTACTTC. Its protein product is CASSIGPGLAEYF.

J is TRBJ1-4 and V is TRBV18, with a possible D match to TRBD1 (6 bases). The CDR3 extends over 15 amino acids. The V and J ends lost 2 bases and 4 bases respectively, with 11 bases between them. Germline lookup yields CDR1 KGHSH and CDR2 LQKENI. In DNA, the CDR3 is TGTGCCAGCTCACCAAGGACAGATTATAATGAAAAACTGTTTTTT. It yields the protein CASSPRTDYNEKLFF.

This clone was observed a handful of times. The chain carries TRBV5-1 and TRBJ2-2, with 7 bases fitting TRBD2. From germline, CDR1 is SGHRS and CDR2 YFSETQ. The CDR3 length is 17 residues. The J segment lost 6 bases and the V segment lost 4 bases, leaving 15 bases of the junction unmatched. The CDR3 loop reads CASSPPREGTTPGELFF. DNA of the CDR3: TGCGCCAGCAGCCCCCCCAGGGAGGGAACTACCCCCGGGGAGCTGTTTTTT.

The chain employs TRBV19 and TRBJ2-1; TRBD2 matches at 10 bases. CDR3 size: 16 residues. The junction had 10 bases not matched to a gene; V was cut back by 4 bases and J by 7 bases. Germline V gives CDR1 LNHDA, CDR2 SQIVND (reference sequence). Here the CDR3 DNA reads TGTGCCAGTAGTAGAGAGTTAGCGGGAGGTCTTAATGAGCAGTTCTTC. This sequence encodes CASSRELAGGLNEQFF.

The chain joins TRBV18 to TRBJ1-4; D is ambiguous. This CDR3 contains 13 residues. CDR1 and CDR2 from the germline V gene are KGHSH and LQKENI. The V gene lost 6 bases and the J gene lost 2 bases, with 7 bases spanning the gap. The CDR3 region is CASSSATNEKLFF. In DNA, the CDR3 is TGTGCCAGCTCTTCAGCCACTAATGAAAAACTGTTTTTT.

This clone was observed many times. The CDR3: CASSRGGSHYEQYF. Here the CDR3 DNA reads TGTGCCAGCAGTCGTGGAGGCTCCCACTACGAGCAGTACTTC. The chain combines TRBV9 with TRBJ2-7; a weak D match, TRBD2 (5 bases). The CDR3 runs to 14 residues. Per germline, CDR1 SGDLS and CDR2 YYNGEE. Trimming took 5 bases from V and 3 from J, leaving 15 bases between them.

The rearrangement joins TRBV5-1 to TRBJ1-1, with D hard to call. Germline values: CDR1 SGHRS, CDR2 YFSETQ. The CDR3 length is 14 residues. The V end lost 2 bases, the J end lost 1 base, and 9 bases lay between the germline ends. CDR3 sequence reads: CASSLSGSNTEAFF. In DNA, the CDR3 is TGCGCCAGCAGCTTATCAGGATCGAACACTGAAGCTTTCTTT.

This chain's CDR3 is CASREPGQSYEQYF. Written as DNA, the CDR3 is TGTGCCAGCAGGGAACCGGGGCAATCCTACGAGCAGTACTTC. The V call is TRBV6-6, the J call TRBJ2-7; D tentatively reads TRBD1 or TRBD2 (5 bases each). V dropped 6 bases and J dropped 1 base, with 13 bases sitting between them. This CDR3 spans 14 amino acids. Germline CDR1 and CDR2: MNHNY and SVGAGI (reference sequence).

The chain combines TRBV4-3 with TRBJ1-2; 9 positions agree with TRBD1. V lost 1 base and J lost 7; bases outside the gene matches: 13. The CDR3 length is 17 residues. The germline gives CDR1 LGHNA, CDR2 YSLEER. The chain's CDR3 is CASSQAPGTGHSGGYTF. The CDR3 bases are TGCGCCAGCAGCCAAGCCCCCGGGACAGGGCACTCGGGTGGCTACACCTTC.

This clone was counted ten times or more. This chain uses TRBV2 with TRBJ1-4, with D hard to call. V lost 3 bases and J lost 12, with 8 bases in between. The CDR3 runs to 11 residues. CDR1 SNHLY and CDR2 FYNNEI come from the germline V gene. In DNA, the CDR3 is TGTGCCAGCAGTGAGAGCGACCAACTGTTTTTT. Translated: CASSESDQLFF.

CDR3 sequence reads: CATSRDTQLAGGPRDTQYF. The CDR3 DNA is TGTGCCACCAGCAGAGATACCCAACTAGCGGGAGGGCCGAGGGATACGCAGTATTTT. The chain has TRBV15 and TRBJ2-3, with 13 nucleotides matching TRBD2. In germline, CDR1 is LNHNV, CDR2 YYDKDF (reference sequence). The CDR3 consists of 19 residues. V dropped 0 bases and J dropped 6; count of bases not matched to a gene: 12. Together with reference TRBV15 and TRBJ2-3, the CDR3 gives the full variable domain: DAMVIQNPRYQVTQFGKPVTLSCSQTLNHNVMYWYQQKSSQAPKLLFHYYDKDFNNEADTPDNFQSRRPNTSFCFLDIRSPGLGDTAMYLCATSRDTQLAGGPRDTQYFGPGTRLTVL.

The chain carries TRBV11-2 and TRBJ2-5; TRBD2 aligns across 11 bases. This CDR3 spans 15 amino acids. V lost 8 bases and J lost 3; bases outside the gene matches: 8. Germline V gene data show CDR1 as SGHAT and CDR2 as FQNNGV. CDR3 residues: CASSRRGLAEETQYF. For the CDR3, the DNA is TGTGCCAGCTCGAGGAGGGGACTAGCGGAAGAGACCCAGTACTTC.

Points on this clone: Other DNA variants within this sample encode the same CDR3. V and J are TRBV7-9 and TRBJ2-7; D possibly corresponds to TRBD2 (6 bases). The V gene lost 1 base and the J gene lost 6 bases, with 10 bases spanning the gap. The CDR3 has 13 amino acids. Germline CDR1 SEHNR, CDR2 FQNEAQ (reference sequence). The CDR3 spells CASSLVEGVEQYF. The CDR3 region has the DNA TGTGCCAGCAGCTTAGTGGAGGGAGTCGAGCAGTACTTC.

The rearrangement joins TRBV4-1 to TRBJ1-5, with D hard to call. This CDR3 is built from 15 residues. Germline lookup yields CDR1 MGHRA and CDR2 YSYEKL. With 2 bases removed from V and 3 bases from J, the gap between germline ends came to 11 bases. CDR3 protein: CASSQPGSTNQPQHF. For the CDR3, the DNA is TGCGCCAGCAGCCAACCGGGGTCGACCAATCAGCCCCAGCATTTT.